The 22 T cell receptor beta chains given below trace back to one sample, sequenced in a study of CD8 T cells in ankylosing spondylitis. From the 5' RACE reads, TCRdb called clonotypes with MiXCR, one entry per CDR3 protein. Here the sample spans about 150,000 distinct CDR3 sequences, under 45% being singletons. The sequencing input was synovial fluid, either unsorted or a sorted T cell fraction (not recorded which). Source of these receptors: a male donor with ankylosing spondylitis.

This chain links TRBV28 with TRBJ2-1, with D possibly called TRBD1 or TRBD2 (5 bases each). Trimming stripped 4 bases from V and 5 bases from J, with 18 bases between. Germline assignment: CDR1 MDHEN and CDR2 SYDVKM. CDR3 length: 16 residues. The CDR3 bases are TGTGCCAGCAGTTCCCCAACCGGGACCTACGACAATGAGCAGTTCTTC. This codes for CASSSPTGTYDNEQFF. Full variable domain (outside the CDR3, taken from reference TRBV28 and TRBJ2-1): DVKVTQSSRYLVKRTGEKVFLECVQDMDHENMFWYRQDPGLGLRLIYFSYDVKMKEKGDIPEGYSVSREKKERFSLILESASTNQTSMYLCASSSPTGTYDNEQFFGPGTRLTVL.

V and J are TRBV3-1 and TRBJ2-1; D is unclear. Germline V gene data show CDR1 as LGHDT and CDR2 as YNNKEL (reference sequence). CDR3 length: 12 amino acids. Trimming took off 4 bases at V and 15 bases at J, with 16 bases between the two ends. The CDR3 coding sequence is TGTGCCAGCAGCCCCCCCCGCCTGTCGTTGTTCTTC. It codes for CASSPPRLSLFF.

This clonotype has just a few counts. The chain recombines TRBV7-2 with TRBJ2-7, with D perhaps matching TRBD1 (8 bases). V was shortened by 3 bases and J by 4 bases, with 22 bases between the two germline ends. CDR1 SGHTA and CDR2 FQGNSA come from the germline V gene. The CDR3 covers 17 residues. The CDR3 DNA sequence: TGTGCCAGCAGCTTGGACAGCGGGACAGGCTTGGCTTACGAGCAGTACTTC. Protein product: CASSLDSGTGLAYEQYF.

The chain is built from TRBV6-4 and TRBJ2-1, with TRBD2 matching 12 bases. Germline CDR1 and CDR2: MRHNA and SNTAGT. V lost 6 bases, J lost 6 bases, and 6 bases stayed unmatched. The CDR3 is made up of 15 amino acids. CDR3 protein: CASSPSGGAPNEQFF. DNA of the CDR3: TGTGCCAGCAGCCCTAGCGGGGGGGCCCCCAATGAGCAGTTCTTC.

The chain is built from TRBV11-2 and TRBJ2-7; 13 bases align to TRBD2. From germline, CDR1 is SGHAT and CDR2 FQNNGV. V trimming: 4 bases; J trimming: 2 bases; junction bases outside the gene matches: 17. This CDR3 spans 20 amino acids. The CDR3 DNA is TGTGCCAGCAGCTCACTTTCGGGGGCGACTAGCGGGGGGCTAACCTACGAGCAGTACTTC. Residues: CASSSLSGATSGGLTYEQYF.

Only one count was recorded for this clonotype. The chain recombines TRBV7-9 with TRBJ2-1; 13 nucleotides agree with TRBD2. This CDR3 region has 17 residues. The trim removed 1 base at V and 4 bases at J, leaving 4 bases unmatched. Germline V lookup: CDR1 SEHNR, CDR2 FQNEAQ (reference sequence). The CDR3 bases are TGTGCCAGCAGCTTAGAACTAGCGGGAGGGTTTTACAATGAGCAGTTCTTC. Residues: CASSLELAGGFYNEQFF.

There are a few counts of this clonotype. This chain joins TRBV18 and TRBJ2-7; D might be TRBD2 (5 bases). The CDR3 is made up of 15 amino acids. V was trimmed by 3 bases and J by 2 bases, leaving 14 bases between them. Germline CDR1 reads KGHSH; CDR2 reads LQKENI. CDR3: CASSPTASLAYEQYF. The DNA for the CDR3 is TGTGCCAGCTCACCGACGGCTAGCTTAGCCTACGAGCAGTACTTC.

A note on this clonotype: A read error is possible here, since a much larger clone lies one base away. This chain joins TRBV4-3 and TRBJ2-7; TRBD2 might be the D (7 bases). Germline CDR1 is LGHNA and CDR2 is YSLEER. This CDR3 comprises 14 residues. CDR3 amino acids: CASARGRELAEQHF. For the CDR3, the DNA is TGCGCCAGCGCCCGGGGGCGGGAGTTGGCCGAGCAGCACTTC.

The chain joins TRBV7-8 to TRBJ2-1; 7 nucleotides align to TRBD2. J was trimmed by 4 bases and V by 2 bases; bases with no gene match: 17. CDR1 and CDR2 (germline): SGHVS, FQNEAQ. CDR3 length: 19 amino acids. The CDR3 DNA sequence: TGTGCCAGCAGCTTACGGTGGGGGGGTCCTGGCCCCTTTTACAATGAGCAGTTCTTC. This codes for CASSLRWGGPGPFYNEQFF. Complete variable domain (other parts from reference TRBV7-8 and TRBJ2-1): GAGVSQSPRYKVAKRGQDVALRCDPISGHVSLFWYQQALGQGPEFLTYFQNEAQLDKSGLPSDRFFAERPEGSVSTLKIQRTQQEDSAVYLCASSLRWGGPGPFYNEQFFGPGTRLTVL.

The sample holds a few counts of this clonotype. The chain combines TRBV12-3 or TRBV12-4 with TRBJ1-5; D gene unclear. This CDR3 has 16 amino acids. Trimming stripped 3 bases from V and 0 bases from J, with 12 bases between. The CDR3 region has the DNA TGTGCCAGCAGTTTCGGGTCCACGTATAGCAATCAGCCCCAGCATTTT. This gives the protein CASSFGSTYSNQPQHF.

There are a few counts of this clonotype. The chain employs TRBV11-3 and TRBJ2-1; D uncertain. In germline, CDR1 is SGHNT, CDR2 YENEEA. This CDR3 is 13 amino acids long. Trimming removed 0 bases from V and 3 bases from J, with 3 bases in between. The CDR3, as DNA: TGTGCCAGCAGCTTAGATGACTACAATGAGCAGTTCTTC. This encodes CASSLDDYNEQFF.

This clonotype turned up a few times. The J gene is TRBJ1-2, the V gene TRBV29-1; 9 bases agree with TRBD1. Germline values: CDR1 SQVTM, CDR2 ANQGSEA. V trimming: 5 bases; J trimming: 4 bases; junction bases outside the gene matches: 5. The length of the CDR3 is 13 residues. The CDR3 spells CSVWGQGAYGYTF. DNA for the CDR3: TGCAGCGTTTGGGGACAGGGAGCCTATGGCTACACCTTC. The full variable domain, its missing parts supplied by reference TRBV29-1 and TRBJ1-2, is SAVISQKPSRDICQRGTSLTIQCQVDSQVTMMFWYRQQPGQSLTLIATANQGSEATYESGFVIDKFPISRPNLTFSTLTVSNMSPEDSSIYLCSVWGQGAYGYTFGSGTRLTVV.

V usage is TRBV12-5 and J usage is TRBJ2-1; TRBD2 might be the D (6 bases). The CDR3 consists of 13 residues. The V gene's germline CDR1 is LGHNT and CDR2 FRNRAP. Trimming removed 3 bases from V and 10 bases from J, with 13 bases in between. The CDR3 DNA is TGTGCTAGTGGTTTCCCAAGCGGGTGGGAGCAGTTCTTC. Translating gives CASGFPSGWEQFF.

The V and J genes are TRBV28 and TRBJ2-1, with TRBD2 matching 9 bases. V dropped 6 bases and J dropped 3; count of bases not matched to a gene: 15. This CDR3 region has 18 residues. Germline V lookup: CDR1 MDHEN, CDR2 SYDVKM. This CDR3 is CASRQPDPGLAFYNEQFF. CDR3 bases: TGTGCCAGCAGGCAGCCCGATCCGGGACTAGCCTTCTACAATGAGCAGTTCTTC.

The V call is TRBV2, the J call TRBJ2-7; possibly TRBD1 for D (6 bases). Germline V CDR1 and CDR2: SNHLY, FYNNEI. This CDR3 region has 15 residues. V was clipped by 5 bases and J by 2 bases, with 16 bases between them. The CDR3 sequence is CASSPSHRVAYEQYF. The CDR3 DNA reads TGTGCCAGCAGTCCTTCTCACAGGGTGGCCTACGAGCAGTACTTC.

The V gene is TRBV10-3, the J gene TRBJ1-5; no clear D gene. CDR3 length: 16 amino acids. Germline loops: CDR1 ENHRY, CDR2 SYGVKD. Trimming pared 0 bases from V and 2 bases from J, leaving 11 bases between. CDR3 sequence reads: CAISESSNGGNQPQHF. The CDR3 DNA reads as TGTGCCATCAGTGAGTCGTCCAACGGCGGCAATCAGCCCCAGCATTTT.

This CDR3 is CASSLVSGGTQETQYF. CDR3 coding DNA: TGTGCCAGCAGCTTGGTTAGCGGGGGAACGCAAGAGACCCAGTACTTC. This rearrangement joins TRBV5-6 to TRBJ2-5, with 9 nucleotides matching TRBD2. Germline V gene data show CDR1 as SGHDT and CDR2 as YYEEEE. This CDR3 is built from 16 residues. V shed 0 bases, J shed 2 bases, and the junction held 5 bases outside the gene matches.

The gene calls are TRBV12-3 or TRBV12-4 and TRBJ2-1; D gene unclear. The CDR3 is made up of 11 amino acids. Trimming stripped 5 bases from V and 9 bases from J, with 8 bases between. CDR3: CASSLPGEQFF. CDR3 sequence (DNA): TGTGCCAGCAGTCTCCCCGGTGAGCAGTTCTTC.

This clonotype was picked up a small number of times. An end of the junction does not agree with germline; a read error may underlie this. This rearrangement joins TRBV20-1 to TRBJ2-7; 7 nucleotides agree with TRBD1. Looked up from germline, CDR1 is DFQATT and CDR2 is SNEGSKA (reference sequence). CDR3 length: 14 amino acids. CDR3: CSARDRERGYEQYF. The DNA of the CDR3 is TGCAGTGCAAGAGACAGGGAGCGAGGCTACGAGCAGTACTTC.

The table lists this clonotype with a few counts. This chain connects TRBV20-1 to TRBJ2-1; 7 nucleotides agree with TRBD1. With V trimmed by 0 bases and J by 2 bases, 7 bases remained unmatched. This CDR3 is built from 16 residues. The V gene's germline CDR1 is DFQATT and CDR2 SNEGSKA (reference sequence). The CDR3 spells CSARDHRQGAYNEQFF. The CDR3 nucleotides are TGCAGTGCTAGAGATCATAGACAGGGAGCCTACAATGAGCAGTTCTTC.

This chain connects TRBV6-1 to TRBJ2-7; D possibly corresponds to TRBD1 (7 bases). V lost 8 bases and J lost 2, with 19 bases in between. This CDR3 comprises 15 residues. Germline CDR1 is MNHNS and CDR2 is SASEGT. The CDR3 here is CASPGQDGTPYEQYF. CDR3 in DNA: TGTGCCAGCCCTGGACAGGACGGGACTCCCTACGAGCAGTACTTC.

This clonotype has only a few counts. The rearrangement links TRBV7-9 to TRBJ1-3; the match to TRBD1 covers 7 bases. The CDR3 extends over 14 amino acids. The V segment lost 5 bases and the J segment 0 bases; nucleotides outside the gene matches: 1. Looked up from germline, CDR1 is SEHNR and CDR2 is FQNEAQ (reference sequence). DNA of the CDR3: TGTGCCAGCAGCCGGGACAGCTCTGGAAACACCATATATTTT. This sequence encodes CASSRDSSGNTIYF.